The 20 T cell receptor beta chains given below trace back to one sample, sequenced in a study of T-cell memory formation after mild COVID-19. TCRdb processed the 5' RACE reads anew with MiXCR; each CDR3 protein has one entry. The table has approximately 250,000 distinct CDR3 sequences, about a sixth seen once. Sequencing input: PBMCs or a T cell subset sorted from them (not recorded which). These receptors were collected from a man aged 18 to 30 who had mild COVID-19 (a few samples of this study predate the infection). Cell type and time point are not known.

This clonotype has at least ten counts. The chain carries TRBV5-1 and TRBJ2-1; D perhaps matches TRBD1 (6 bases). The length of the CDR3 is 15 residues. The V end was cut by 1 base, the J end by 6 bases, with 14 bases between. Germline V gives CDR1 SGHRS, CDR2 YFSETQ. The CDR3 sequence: CASSLKTGNLNEQFF. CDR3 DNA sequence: TGCGCCAGCAGCTTGAAAACAGGGAATCTCAATGAGCAGTTCTTC.

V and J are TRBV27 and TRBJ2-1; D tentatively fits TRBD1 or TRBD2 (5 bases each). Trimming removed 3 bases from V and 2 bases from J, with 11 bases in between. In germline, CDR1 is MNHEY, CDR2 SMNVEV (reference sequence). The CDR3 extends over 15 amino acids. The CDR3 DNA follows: TGTGCCAGCAGTTTGATGCGAGGGGCCTACAATGAGCAGTTCTTC. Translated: CASSLMRGAYNEQFF.

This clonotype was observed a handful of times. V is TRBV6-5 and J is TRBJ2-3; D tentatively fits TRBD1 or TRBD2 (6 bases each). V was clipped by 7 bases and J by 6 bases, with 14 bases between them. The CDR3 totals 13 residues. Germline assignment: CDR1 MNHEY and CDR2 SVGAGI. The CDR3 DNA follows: TGTGCCAGCACCCCGGGGGCCAAGGATACGCAGTATTTT. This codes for CASTPGAKDTQYF.

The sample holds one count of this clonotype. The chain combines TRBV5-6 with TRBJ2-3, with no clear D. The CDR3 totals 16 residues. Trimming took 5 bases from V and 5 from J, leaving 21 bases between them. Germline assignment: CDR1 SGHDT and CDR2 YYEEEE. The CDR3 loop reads CASRSPDQKVGDTQYF. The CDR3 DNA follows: TGTGCCAGCAGGTCCCCAGACCAAAAGGTAGGAGATACGCAGTATTTT.

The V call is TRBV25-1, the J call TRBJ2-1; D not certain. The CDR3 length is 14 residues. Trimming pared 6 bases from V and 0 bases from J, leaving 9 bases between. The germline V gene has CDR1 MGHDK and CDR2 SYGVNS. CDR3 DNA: TGTGCCAGCAGGCTAAGTACCTCCTACAATGAGCAGTTCTTC. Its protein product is CASRLSTSYNEQFF. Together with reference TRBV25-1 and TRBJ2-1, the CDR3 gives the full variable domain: EADIYQTPRYLVIGTGKKITLECSQTMGHDKMYWYQQDPGMELHLIHYSYGVNSTEKGDLSSESTVSRIRTEHFPLTLESARPSHTSQYLCASRLSTSYNEQFFGPGTRLTVL.

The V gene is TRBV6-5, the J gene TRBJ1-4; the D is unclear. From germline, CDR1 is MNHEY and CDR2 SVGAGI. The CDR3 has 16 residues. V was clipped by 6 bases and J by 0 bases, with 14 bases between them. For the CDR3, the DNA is TGTGCCAGCAGATATTCAGCGGAGGCAACTAATGAAAAACTGTTTTTT. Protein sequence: CASRYSAEATNEKLFF.

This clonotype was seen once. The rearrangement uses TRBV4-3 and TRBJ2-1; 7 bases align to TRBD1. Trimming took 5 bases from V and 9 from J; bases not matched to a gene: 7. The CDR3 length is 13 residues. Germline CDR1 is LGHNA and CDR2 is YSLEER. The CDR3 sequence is CASSATGSVEQFF. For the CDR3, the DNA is TGCGCCAGCAGCGCGACAGGGTCCGTTGAGCAGTTCTTC.

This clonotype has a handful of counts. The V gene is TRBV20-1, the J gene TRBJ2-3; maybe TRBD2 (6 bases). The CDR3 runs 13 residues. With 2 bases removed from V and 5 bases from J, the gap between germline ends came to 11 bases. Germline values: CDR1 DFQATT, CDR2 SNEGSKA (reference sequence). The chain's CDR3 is CSARSMGGDTQYF. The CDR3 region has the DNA TGCAGTGCTAGATCCATGGGGGGAGATACGCAGTATTTT.

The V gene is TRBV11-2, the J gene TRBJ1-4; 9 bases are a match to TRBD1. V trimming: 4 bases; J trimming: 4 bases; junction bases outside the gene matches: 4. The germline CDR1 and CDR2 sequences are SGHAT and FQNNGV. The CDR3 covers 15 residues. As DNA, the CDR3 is TGTGCCAGCAGCTCCCGGACAGGGGATAATGAAAAACTGTTTTTT. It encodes CASSSRTGDNEKLFF.

The CDR3 bases are TGCGCCAGCAGCCGCTCCGCAGACGACTATGGCTACACCTTC. Translated: CASSRSADDYGYTF. This chain uses TRBV4-1 with TRBJ1-2; D is unresolved. The V gene lost 4 bases and the J gene lost 3 bases, with 12 bases spanning the gap. CDR1 MGHRA and CDR2 YSYEKL come from the germline V gene. This CDR3 comprises 14 residues.

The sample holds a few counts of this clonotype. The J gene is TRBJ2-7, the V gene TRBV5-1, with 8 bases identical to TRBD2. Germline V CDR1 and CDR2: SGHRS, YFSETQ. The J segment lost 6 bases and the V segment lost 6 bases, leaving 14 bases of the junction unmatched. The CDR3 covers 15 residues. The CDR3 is CASTRIRGGRLEQYF. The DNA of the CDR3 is TGCGCCAGCACCCGAATTCGCGGGGGGCGGCTCGAGCAGTACTTC.

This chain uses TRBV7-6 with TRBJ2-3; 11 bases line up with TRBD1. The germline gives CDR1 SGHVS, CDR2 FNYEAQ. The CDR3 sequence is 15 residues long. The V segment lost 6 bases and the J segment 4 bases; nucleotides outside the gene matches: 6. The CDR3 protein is CASSKTGQGADTQYF. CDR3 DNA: TGTGCCAGCAGTAAAACGGGACAGGGGGCAGATACGCAGTATTTT.

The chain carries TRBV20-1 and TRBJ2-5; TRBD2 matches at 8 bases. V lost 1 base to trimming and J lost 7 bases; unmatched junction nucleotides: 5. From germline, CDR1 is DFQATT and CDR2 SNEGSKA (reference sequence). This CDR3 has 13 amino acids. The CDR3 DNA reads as TGCAGTGCTAGAGGTAGCGGGGCCCCGACCCAGTACTTC. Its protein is CSARGSGAPTQYF.

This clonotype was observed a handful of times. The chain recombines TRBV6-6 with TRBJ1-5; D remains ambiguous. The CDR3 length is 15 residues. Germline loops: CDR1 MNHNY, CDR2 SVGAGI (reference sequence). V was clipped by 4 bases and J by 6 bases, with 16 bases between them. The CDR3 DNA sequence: TGTGCCAGCAGTTCCTTCCAGTCCGCCGGTCAGCCCCAGCATTTT. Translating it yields CASSSFQSAGQPQHF.

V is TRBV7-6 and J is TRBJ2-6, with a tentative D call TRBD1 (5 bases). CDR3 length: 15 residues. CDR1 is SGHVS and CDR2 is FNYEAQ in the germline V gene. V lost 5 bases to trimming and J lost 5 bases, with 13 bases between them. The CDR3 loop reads CASSAARDWANVLTF. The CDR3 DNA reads TGTGCCAGCAGCGCAGCCAGGGATTGGGCCAACGTCCTGACTTTC.

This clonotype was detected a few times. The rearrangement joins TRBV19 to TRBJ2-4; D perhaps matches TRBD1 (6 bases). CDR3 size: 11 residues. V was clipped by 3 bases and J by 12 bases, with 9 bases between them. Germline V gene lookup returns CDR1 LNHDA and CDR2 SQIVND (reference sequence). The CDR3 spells CASSMVDSQYF. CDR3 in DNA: TGTGCCAGTAGTATGGTGGACAGTCAGTACTTC.

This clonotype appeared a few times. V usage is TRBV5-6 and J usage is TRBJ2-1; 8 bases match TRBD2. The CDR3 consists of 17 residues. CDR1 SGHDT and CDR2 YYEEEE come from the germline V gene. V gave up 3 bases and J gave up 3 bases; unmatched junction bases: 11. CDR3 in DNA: TGTGCCAGCAGCTCCCGGGGGGTTAGCGGGGACTACAATGAGCAGTTCTTC. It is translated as CASSSRGVSGDYNEQFF.

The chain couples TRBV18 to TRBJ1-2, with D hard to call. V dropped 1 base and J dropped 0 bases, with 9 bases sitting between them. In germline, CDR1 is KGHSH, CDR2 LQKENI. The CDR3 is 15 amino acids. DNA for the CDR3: TGTGCCAGCTCACCACAGCCGGGAGCTAACTATGGCTACACCTTC. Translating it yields CASSPQPGANYGYTF.

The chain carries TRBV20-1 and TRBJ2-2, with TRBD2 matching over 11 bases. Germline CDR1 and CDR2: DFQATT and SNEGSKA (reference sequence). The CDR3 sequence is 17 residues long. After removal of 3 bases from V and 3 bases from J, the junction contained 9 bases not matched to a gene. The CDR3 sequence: CSARMILLAGDTGELFF. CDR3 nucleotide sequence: TGCAGTGCTAGGATGATATTACTAGCGGGGGACACCGGGGAGCTGTTTTTT.

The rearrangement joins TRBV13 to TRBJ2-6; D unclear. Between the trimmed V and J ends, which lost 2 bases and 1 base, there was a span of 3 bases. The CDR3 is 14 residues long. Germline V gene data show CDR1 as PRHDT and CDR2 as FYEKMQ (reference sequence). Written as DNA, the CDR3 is TGTGCCAGCAGCTTAATGTCTGGGGCCAACGTCCTGACTTTC. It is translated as CASSLMSGANVLTF.